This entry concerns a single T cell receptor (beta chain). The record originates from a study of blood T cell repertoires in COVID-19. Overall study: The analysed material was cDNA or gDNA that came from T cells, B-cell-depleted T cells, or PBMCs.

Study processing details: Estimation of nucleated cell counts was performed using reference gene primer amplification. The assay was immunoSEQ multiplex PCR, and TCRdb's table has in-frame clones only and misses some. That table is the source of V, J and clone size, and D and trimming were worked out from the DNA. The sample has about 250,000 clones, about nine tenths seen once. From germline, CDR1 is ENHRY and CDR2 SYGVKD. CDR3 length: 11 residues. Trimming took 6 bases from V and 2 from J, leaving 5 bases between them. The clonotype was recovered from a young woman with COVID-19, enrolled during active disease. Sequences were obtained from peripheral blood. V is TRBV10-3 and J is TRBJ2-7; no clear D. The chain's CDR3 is CAIRQAYEQYF. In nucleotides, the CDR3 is TGTGCCATCAGGCAGGCCTACGAGCAGTACTTC.